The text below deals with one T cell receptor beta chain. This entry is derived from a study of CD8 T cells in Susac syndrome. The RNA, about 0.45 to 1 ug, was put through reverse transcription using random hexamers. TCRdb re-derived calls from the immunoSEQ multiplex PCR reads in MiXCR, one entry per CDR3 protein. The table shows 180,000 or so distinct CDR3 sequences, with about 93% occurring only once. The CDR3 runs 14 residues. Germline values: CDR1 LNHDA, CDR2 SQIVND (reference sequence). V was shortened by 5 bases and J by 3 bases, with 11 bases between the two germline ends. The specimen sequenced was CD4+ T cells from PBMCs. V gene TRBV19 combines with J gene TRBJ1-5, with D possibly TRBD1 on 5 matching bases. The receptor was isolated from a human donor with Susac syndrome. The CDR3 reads CASSDQGPNQPQHF. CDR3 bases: TGTGCCAGTAGTGATCAGGGACCCAATCAGCCCCAGCATTTT.